Sequencing of this T cell receptor (beta chain) was carried out in a study of cytomegalovirus exposure and HLA in healthy donors. There are a few counts of this clone. Germline CDR1 reads SGHTA; CDR2 reads FQGTGA. With 5 bases removed from V and 0 bases from J, the gap between germline ends came to 14 bases. The length of the CDR3 is 15 residues. PCR employed 60 Vbeta and 13 Jbeta primers. Produced via immunoSEQ multiplex PCR; TCRdb's table is partial and in-frame only. The sample has roughly 200,000 clones, over 70% seen once. This TCR was sampled from a woman in her fifties or sixties in good health and CMV-seropositive. Sample: PBMCs. V usage is TRBV7-3 and J usage is TRBJ2-7, with TRBD2 as a possible D gene (6 bases). In nucleotides, the CDR3 is TGTGCCAGCAGCCCGACCCCTAGCGACTCCTACGAGCAGTACTTC. It yields the protein CASSPTPSDSYEQYF.